The 3 T cell receptor beta chains below were found in one sample sequenced in a study of blood T cell repertoires in COVID-19. TCRdb's table, derived via immunoSEQ multiplex PCR, lists solely in-frame clones and lacks some. Among roughly 120,000 clones, 78% were seen once, and the ten largest hold 2.3%. The sample consisted of peripheral blood. The receptors stem from a man between 65 and 79 years old with acute or convalescent COVID-19.

The rearrangement uses TRBV6-1 and TRBJ1-4; D call uncertain. CDR1 is MNHNS, CDR2 SASEGT, per germline. V was clipped by 2 bases and J by 0 bases, with 4 bases between them. The CDR3 is 14 amino acids. In DNA, the CDR3 is TGTGCCAGCAGTGAACTTGCAACTAATGAAAAACTGTTTTTT. Translation: CASSELATNEKLFF.

The chain carries TRBV2 and TRBJ1-1; D remains unclear. Trimming took off 6 bases at V and 3 bases at J, with 8 bases between the two ends. CDR3 size: 12 residues. The germline V gene has CDR1 SNHLY and CDR2 FYNNEI. The CDR3 region is CASSPRDTEAFF. CDR3 DNA sequence: TGTGCCAGCAGCCCCCGGGACACTGAAGCTTTCTTT.

This clone was seen a handful of times. This chain uses TRBV3-1 (or the pseudogene TRBV3-2) with TRBJ1-1; 9 nucleotides agree with TRBD1. This CDR3 comprises 14 residues. Germline CDR1 is LGHDT and CDR2 is YNNKEL (reference sequence). J gave up 6 bases and V 3 bases, and 5 bases lay outside the gene matches. The CDR3 sequence: CASSHQTGGSEAFF. CDR3 in DNA: TGTGCCAGCAGCCATCAGACAGGGGGGTCTGAAGCTTTCTTT.